Described below is a single T cell receptor (beta chain) sequence and its context. Its specific antigen is unknown. Base quality data are lacking; no much larger clone is found one base away. The sample comes from a study of cytomegalovirus exposure and HLA in healthy donors (dated by TCRdb to about 2017). The study in broad terms: According to an earlier analysis of a few hundred of the donors, roughly 180 million T cells yielded 117 million unique TCR beta sequences and around 280 Gb of sequence data. An early release covering 500 to 750 HLA-typed donors comprised 250 to 350 gigabases of sequencing data and approximately 80 million unique TCR sequences. The genetic ancestry cluster associated with self-reported Caucasian donors included 81% of the 398 genotyped donors. The study aimed to test whether cataloging public T cell receptors could reveal signatures of past pathogen exposure. The study profiled the T cell repertoires of hundreds of subjects by immunosequencing and related them to cytomegalovirus serostatus. Besides the first cohort of more than 650 subjects, a separate validation cohort made up of over a hundred different subjects was used. To predict cytomegalovirus infection status, the study combined high-throughput TCR immunosequencing, statistical association of individual TCRs with disease status, and machine learning. A later analysis re-analyzed previously published TCR beta repertoires from 666 donors and added high-resolution HLA genotyping to study TCR occurrence patterns. Rather than drawing on any new phenotypic data, the later analysis identified candidate immune exposures from TCR beta sequences and the way those sequences occurred across donors. An earlier analysis of 587 of the donors applied high-throughput TCR beta sequencing to assess whether each TCR beta V gene segment acted as functional or pseudogenic. Donor age, sex, ethnicity and CMV serostatus were compiled alongside the repertoire data. In a later genetic analysis, genome-wide SNP genotypes for about 65% of the roughly 670 donors were used, and that subset was treated as a discovery cohort. All discovery cohort repertoires had been generated on a single sequencing platform. Both class I and class II loci were covered by HLA typing, at four-digit resolution. The number of typed donors differed by locus: about 629-640 for A, B, C, DRB1 and DQB1; 500 to 550 for DQA1; roughly 600 for DPA1; and some 470 for DPB1. A few DR-DQ haplotypes were handled as single units for association and clustering because linkage in the cohort was strong. Across some 400 genotyped donors of the cohort, an average of about 240,000 unique TCR beta nucleotide sequences per donor were sequenced, and approximately 17% of those sequences were non-productive. Paper-wide results and their limitations: Sequencing depth was assumed to be roughly uniform across donors in the presence/absence analyses, though that assumption may not hold. Strong co-occurrence of HLA alleles, especially DR and DQ, made assigning TCR associations to individual alleles difficult. In this cohort, only TCR beta chains were sequenced, and detectable features were limited by the absence of alpha or paired-chain data. At a false discovery rate of 0.05, a later analysis linked approximately 18,000 TCR beta sequences to specific HLA alleles. A few of the identified cytomegalovirus-associated TCR beta chains were confirmed in vitro to be specific for cytomegalovirus antigens. The authors suggested that the approach could potentially be extended to other disease states and immunological phenotypes. In a later analysis, the rate of TCR association differed among HLA loci, with DRB1 alleles having the most associated TCRs and HLA-C alleles having the fewest. A further reported finding was that TCR beta sequences accurately predicted the HLA-A and HLA-B alleles for most subjects in the first cohort. Linkage disequilibrium might explain the correlated functional status among segregating V segments, but an unknown experimental factor could not be excluded. Because some donors lacked HLA typing at each locus, the association tests relied only on the typed subset. CMV serostatus was the only immune exposure information available for the cohort. Seventeen rarely observed V segments, including chromosome 9 orphons, were excluded from the earlier analysis of some 590 of the donors because counts were too low. Most TCR sequences were observed very rarely across donors, whereas some public TCRs were present in many individuals. The 87-base-pair reads could not distinguish some IMGT-functional V segments, including TRBV6-2 and TRBV6-3, so those segments were excluded. In an earlier analysis of 587 of the donors, most TCR beta V segments were observed in productive rearrangements about 87% or about 30% of the time, broadly matching IMGT annotations. V-gene and J-gene trimming of TCR beta chains was associated with a missense DCLRE1C variant in a later genetic analysis, and the association was replicated in an independent cohort. According to a later genetic analysis, donors in an Asian-associated ancestry cluster had fewer N-insertions in productive TCRs than the approximately 670-donor mean. The study gave a list of under 200 TCR beta chains associated with cytomegalovirus. A later analysis reported that several top co-occurrence clusters appeared linked to parvovirus B19, influenza, CMV and Epstein-Barr virus. According to a later analysis, most CMV-associated TCR beta chains appeared to be HLA-restricted, and the HLA associations seemed to be driven largely by CMV exposure. The classifier was reported to diagnose cytomegalovirus status with high specificity and sensitivity in both the original cohort and the validation cohort. In a later analysis, HLA-associated TCR beta chains showed more clonal expansion and lower generation probabilities than non-associated chains that were equally common. The sequencing pipeline was judged likely to have produced a cluster of highly shared sequence variants as a technical artifact.

V and J are truncated by 8 bases and 4 bases respectively, leaving an intervening sequence of 14 bases. The CDR3 starts with the cysteine, ends with the phenylalanine, and has 13 residues. Of all the DNA, just the CDR3 is kept, 39 bases in frame from base 1. The germline V gene specifies MDHEN as CDR1 and SYDVKM as CDR2. The cohort comprised 550 to 700 healthy bone marrow donors. All cohort members were sampled while nominally healthy, although unrecorded immune exposures were likely present. The donor was CMV seronegative and belonged to the group of more than 300 seronegative cohort members. A peripheral blood sample was provided by each donor, and peripheral blood mononuclear cells were used for TCR beta sequencing. Genomic DNA was extracted from the blood cell samples with the Qiagen DNeasy Blood Extraction Kit. Libraries came from the immunoSEQ multiplex PCR assay. For the multiplex PCR, a mixture combining 60 forward primers for TCR Vbeta segments and 13 reverse primers for TCR Jbeta segments was used. The CDR3 region of rearranged TCR beta genes was amplified from genomic DNA with a multiplex PCR assay. The Illumina HiSeq System was used to sequence the amplified TCR beta libraries as 87-base-pair reads. Per the source publication's procedure: A later analysis tallied some 79 million unique TCR beta chains across the 650 to 750 repertoires, and approximately 11 million of those chains were shared by two or more donors. Raw reads were error-corrected and collapsed into unique sequences with a nearest-neighbor algorithm that merged closely related sequences to remove PCR and sequencing errors. Alignment of CDR3 sequences to IMGT reference sequences was used to assign V, D and J gene segments. For a sequence to be retained, a match of at least six nucleotides was required to both a V gene segment and a J gene segment. Rearrangements were classified as productive when the CDR3 lacked stop codons and remained in frame with V and J, and all other rearrangements were classified as non-productive. Following IMGT convention, CDR3 was defined as the stretch from the second conserved V-encoded cysteine to the conserved J-encoded phenylalanine. The earlier analysis of 550 to 650 of the donors excluded any sequence lacking an unambiguous match to a single V gene segment. In an earlier analysis of 450 to 750 of the donors, a V segment was called functional when productive rearrangements were above 56.7%, and segregating when the standard deviation between donors exceeded 5%. A statistical classification framework was built to diagnose cytomegalovirus status from the catalog of TCR beta chain sequences. V and J gene assignment, in a later analysis, came from comparing TCR nucleotide sequences with IMGT/GENE-DB human TR gene sequences. The TCRdist pipeline was used in a later analysis to assign CDR3 sequences and most-parsimonious VDJ recombination scenarios. In a later analysis, each TCR beta chain was defined by its CDR3 amino acid sequence together with its V-gene family, and reads lacking a unique V-gene family were excluded. As a way to deal with suspected cross-contamination and a sequencing artifact, a later analysis dropped approximately 590 nucleotide sequences that were highly shared and had low generation probability. In a later analysis, a clonal expansion index for each public chain was calculated from normalized within-repertoire ranks of inferred template counts. Generation probabilities in a later analysis came from a VDJ recombination model fitted to out-of-frame rearrangements, and those results were checked against IGoR. In a later analysis, TCR-TCR, TCR-HLA and TCR-CMV co-occurrence was scored with hypergeometric tests, and a repertoire-size bias correction was applied to TCR pairs. A later analysis estimated false discovery rates by permuting HLA or CMV assignments 20 times. A later analysis grouped co-occurring TCRs with DBSCAN, adding TCRdist sequence similarity when clustering within HLA-allele-positive subsets. For co-occurrence clustering, repertoires with fewer than 30,000 or more than 120,000 public chains were excluded, along with a handful of repertoires with anomalous nucleotide sharing. The table was pulled from immuneACCESS by TCRdb, which kept in-frame rearrangements only. Such tables lose some clones; where checked, under half of the loss comes from unresolved V genes, and the rest has no known cause. V and J calls and clone size are copied from that table; D and trimming were computed from the DNA. Here the sample has about 170,000 clones; roughly four fifths occur a single time. Of the sample, about 1.9% falls within the top ten clones.

The rearranged segments are TRBV28 and TRBJ1-1; a confident D gene designation cannot be given. The sequenced material came from PBMCs. The sequence was collected from a woman younger than 35 in good health and CMV-seronegative. The DNA is TGTGCCAGCCCCGCGGCCTTGTCCACTGAAGCTTTCTTT. Translated, it gives CASPAALSTEAFF.